This entry describes one T cell receptor (beta chain). Its antigen is not known. The sample belongs to a study of CD4 T cells in relation to SARS-CoV-2 and coronaviruses. CD4+ T cells from unexposed donors were obtained before the COVID-19 pandemic (2011-2018). The cells were cultured for 9 to 11 days before CD4+ T cells were isolated. Per germline, CDR1 SGHDN and CDR2 FVKESK. This CDR3 comprises 12 residues. Trimming pared 1 base from V and 4 bases from J, leaving 4 bases between. Using immunoSEQ multiplex PCR, the repertoire was profiled, and TCRdb retains in-frame clones only, with some absent. The profile shows about 22,000 clones, over 75% of them singletons.

The sample was CD4+ T cells from PBMCs, cultured in vitro. The chain combines TRBV14 with TRBJ1-2, with D hard to call. This TCR derives from a human donor in good health. Written as DNA, the CDR3 is TGTGCCAGCAGCCAAGCTTTCTATGGCTACACCTTC. Amino acid sequence: CASSQAFYGYTF.